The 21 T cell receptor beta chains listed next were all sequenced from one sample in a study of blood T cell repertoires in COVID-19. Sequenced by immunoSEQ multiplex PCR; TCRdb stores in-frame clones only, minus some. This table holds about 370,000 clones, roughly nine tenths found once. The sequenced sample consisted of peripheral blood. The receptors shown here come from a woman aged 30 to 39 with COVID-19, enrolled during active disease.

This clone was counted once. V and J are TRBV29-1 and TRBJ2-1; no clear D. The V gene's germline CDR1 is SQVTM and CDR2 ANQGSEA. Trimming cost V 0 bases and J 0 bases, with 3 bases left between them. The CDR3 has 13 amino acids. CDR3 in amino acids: CSVEDSSYNEQFF. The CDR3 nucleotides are TGCAGCGTTGAAGACAGCTCCTACAATGAGCAGTTCTTC.

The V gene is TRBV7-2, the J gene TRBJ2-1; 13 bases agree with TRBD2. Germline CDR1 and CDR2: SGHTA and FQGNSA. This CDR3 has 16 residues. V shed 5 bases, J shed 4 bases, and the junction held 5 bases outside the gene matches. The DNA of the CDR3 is TGTGCCAGCAGCCCAGGGACTAGCGGGGATTACAATGAGCAGTTCTTC. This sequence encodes CASSPGTSGDYNEQFF.

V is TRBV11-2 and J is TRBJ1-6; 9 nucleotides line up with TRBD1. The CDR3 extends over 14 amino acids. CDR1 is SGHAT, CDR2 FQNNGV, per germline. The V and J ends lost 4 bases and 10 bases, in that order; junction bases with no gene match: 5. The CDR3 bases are TGTGCCAGCAGCTCGGGACAGGGTAGATCACCCCTCCACTTT. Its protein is CASSSGQGRSPLHF.

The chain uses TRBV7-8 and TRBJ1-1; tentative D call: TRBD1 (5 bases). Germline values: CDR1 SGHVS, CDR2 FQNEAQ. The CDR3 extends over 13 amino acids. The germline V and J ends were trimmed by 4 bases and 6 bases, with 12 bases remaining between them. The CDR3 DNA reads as TGTGCCAGCAGCTCGGGGGGGAGTCCTGAAGCTTTCTTT. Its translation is CASSSGGSPEAFF.

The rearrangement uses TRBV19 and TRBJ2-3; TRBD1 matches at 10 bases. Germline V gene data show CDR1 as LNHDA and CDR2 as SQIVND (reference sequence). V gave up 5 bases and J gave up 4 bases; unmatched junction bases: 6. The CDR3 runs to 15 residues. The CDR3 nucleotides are TGTGCCAGTAGTCCCGGGACAGGGGAGCCAGATACGCAGTATTTT. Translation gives CASSPGTGEPDTQYF.

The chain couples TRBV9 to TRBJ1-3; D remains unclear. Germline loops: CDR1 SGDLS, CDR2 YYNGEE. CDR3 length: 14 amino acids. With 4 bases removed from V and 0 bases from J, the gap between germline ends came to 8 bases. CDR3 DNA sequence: TGTGCCAGCAGCCCTGTCAGCTCTGGAAACACCATATATTTT. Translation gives CASSPVSSGNTIYF.

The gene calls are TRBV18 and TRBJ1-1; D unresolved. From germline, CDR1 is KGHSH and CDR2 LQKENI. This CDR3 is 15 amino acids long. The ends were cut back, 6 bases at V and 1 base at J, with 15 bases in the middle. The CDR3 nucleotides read TGTGCCAGCTCCCCGGTTTCGTACTCGAACACTGAAGCTTTCTTT. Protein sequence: CASSPVSYSNTEAFF.

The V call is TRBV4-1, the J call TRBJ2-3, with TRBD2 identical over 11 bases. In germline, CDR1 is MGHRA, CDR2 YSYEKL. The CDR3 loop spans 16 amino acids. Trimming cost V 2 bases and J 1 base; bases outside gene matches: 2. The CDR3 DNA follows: TGCGCCAGCAGCCAATCGGGACTAGCGGGCACAGATACGCAGTATTTT. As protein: CASSQSGLAGTDTQYF.

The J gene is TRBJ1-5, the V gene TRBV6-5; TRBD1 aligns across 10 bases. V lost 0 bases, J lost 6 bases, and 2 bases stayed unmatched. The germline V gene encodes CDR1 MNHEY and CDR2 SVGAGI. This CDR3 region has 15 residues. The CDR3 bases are TGTGCCAGCAGTTACTCGAGGGACAGGGGTCAGCCCCAGCATTTT. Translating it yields CASSYSRDRGQPQHF.

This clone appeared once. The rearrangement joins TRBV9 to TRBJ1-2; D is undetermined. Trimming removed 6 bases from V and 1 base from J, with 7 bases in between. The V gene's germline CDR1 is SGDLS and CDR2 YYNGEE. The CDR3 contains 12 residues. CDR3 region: CASNQDNYGYTF. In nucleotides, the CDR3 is TGTGCCAGCAATCAGGATAACTATGGCTACACCTTC.

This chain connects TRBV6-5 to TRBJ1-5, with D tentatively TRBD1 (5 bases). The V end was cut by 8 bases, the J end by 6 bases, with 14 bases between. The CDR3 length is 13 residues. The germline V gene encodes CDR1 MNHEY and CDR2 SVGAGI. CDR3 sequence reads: CASGRRGGQPQHF. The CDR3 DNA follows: TGTGCCAGCGGTAGGAGGGGTGGTCAGCCCCAGCATTTT.

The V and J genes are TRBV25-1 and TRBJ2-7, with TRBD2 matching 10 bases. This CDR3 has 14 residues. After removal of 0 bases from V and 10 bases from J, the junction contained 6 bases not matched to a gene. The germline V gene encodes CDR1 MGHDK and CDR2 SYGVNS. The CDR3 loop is CASSEYPSGRGQYV. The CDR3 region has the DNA TGTGCCAGCAGTGAATATCCTAGCGGGAGAGGTCAGTACGTC.

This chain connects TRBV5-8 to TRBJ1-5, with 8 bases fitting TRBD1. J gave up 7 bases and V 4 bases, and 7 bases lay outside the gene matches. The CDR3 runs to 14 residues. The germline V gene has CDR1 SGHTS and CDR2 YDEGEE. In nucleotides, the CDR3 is TGTGCCAGCAGCCGGGGACAGGTAGGACAGCCCCAGCATTTT. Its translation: CASSRGQVGQPQHF.

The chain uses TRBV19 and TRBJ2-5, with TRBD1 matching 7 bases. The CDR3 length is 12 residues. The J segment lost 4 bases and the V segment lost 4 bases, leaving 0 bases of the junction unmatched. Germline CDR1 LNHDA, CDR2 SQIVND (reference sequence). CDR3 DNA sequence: TGTGCCAGTAGTACAGGGGGAGAGACCCAGTACTTC. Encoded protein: CASSTGGETQYF.

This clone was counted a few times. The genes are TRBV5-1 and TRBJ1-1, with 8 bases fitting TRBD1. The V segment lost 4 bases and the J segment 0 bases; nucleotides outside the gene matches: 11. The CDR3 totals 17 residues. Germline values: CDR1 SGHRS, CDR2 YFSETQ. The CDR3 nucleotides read TGCGCCAGCAGCAGGGACAGGTACGGGTCTATGAACACTGAAGCTTTCTTT. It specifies CASSRDRYGSMNTEAFF.

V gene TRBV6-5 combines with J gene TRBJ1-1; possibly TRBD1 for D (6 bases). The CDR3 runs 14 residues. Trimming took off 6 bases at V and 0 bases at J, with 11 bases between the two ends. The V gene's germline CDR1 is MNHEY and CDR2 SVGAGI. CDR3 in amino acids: CASRKTGLNTEAFF. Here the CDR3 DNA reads TGTGCCAGCAGAAAGACAGGACTGAACACTGAAGCTTTCTTT.

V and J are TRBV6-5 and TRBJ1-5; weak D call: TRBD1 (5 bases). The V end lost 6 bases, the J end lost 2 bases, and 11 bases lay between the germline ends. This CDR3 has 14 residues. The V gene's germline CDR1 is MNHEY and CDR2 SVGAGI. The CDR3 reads CASSRWGGNQPQHF. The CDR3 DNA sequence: TGTGCCAGCAGCCGCTGGGGCGGCAATCAGCCCCAGCATTTT.

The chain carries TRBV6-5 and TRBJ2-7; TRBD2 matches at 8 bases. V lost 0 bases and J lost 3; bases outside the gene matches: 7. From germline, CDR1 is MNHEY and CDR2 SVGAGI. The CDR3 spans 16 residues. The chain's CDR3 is CASSYSIAGGNYEQYF. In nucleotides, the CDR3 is TGTGCCAGCAGTTACTCGATCGCGGGGGGAAACTACGAGCAGTACTTC.

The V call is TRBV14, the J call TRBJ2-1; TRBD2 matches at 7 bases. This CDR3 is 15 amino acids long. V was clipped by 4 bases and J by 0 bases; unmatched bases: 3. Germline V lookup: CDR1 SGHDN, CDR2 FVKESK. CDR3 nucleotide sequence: TGTGCCAGCAGCCGGACTAGTTCCTCCTACAATGAGCAGTTCTTC. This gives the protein CASSRTSSSYNEQFF.

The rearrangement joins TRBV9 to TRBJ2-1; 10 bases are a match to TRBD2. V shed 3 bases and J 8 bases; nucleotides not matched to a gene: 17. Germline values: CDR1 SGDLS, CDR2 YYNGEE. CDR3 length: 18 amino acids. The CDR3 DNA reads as TGTGCCAGCAGCGCCCTGCTAGCGGGGGACCTCATTGTGGATGAGCAGTTCTTC. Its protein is CASSALLAGDLIVDEQFF.

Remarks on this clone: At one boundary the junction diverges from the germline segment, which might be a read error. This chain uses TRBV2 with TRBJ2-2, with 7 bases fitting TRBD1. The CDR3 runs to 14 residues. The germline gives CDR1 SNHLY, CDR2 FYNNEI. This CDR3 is CASSAVGGTGELFF. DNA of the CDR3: TGTGCCAGCAGTGCGGTAGGGGGCACCGGAGAGCTGTTTTTT.